The present T cell receptor (beta chain) was sequenced within a study of blood T cell repertoires in COVID-19. Overall study: In each case, the material was cDNA or gDNA derived from T cells, B-cell-depleted T cells, or PBMCs.

Trimming pared 6 bases from V and 8 bases from J, leaving 13 bases between. This CDR3 has 13 residues. Per the germline V gene, CDR1 is MNHEY and CDR2 is SVGAGI. Researchers sorted participants into cohorts using their self-reported clinical history. Source study methods: Amplifying reference gene primers gave estimates of nucleated cell counts. Libraries were prepared by immunoSEQ multiplex PCR; TCRdb keeps only in-frame clonotypes and omits some of them. V, J and clone size were drawn from that table, and D and trimming were deduced from the DNA. The repertoire holds about 300,000 clones, 85% to 90% seen once, with 8.5% to 12% in the top ten.

The origin of this receptor is a woman younger than 30 who had recovered from COVID-19. Sequencing was done on a sample of PBMCs or T cells enriched from blood (not recorded which). V and J are TRBV6-5 and TRBJ1-4, with unresolved D. CDR3 DNA sequence: TGTGCCAGCAGGCGGACGGGATGGGAAAAACTGTTTTTT. Protein sequence: CASRRTGWEKLFF.